These T cell receptor beta chains were read from a single sample in a study of Ad26.COV2.S vaccination and SARS-CoV-2 variants. TCRdb's copy holds only in-frame clones and misses some; the assay was immunoSEQ multiplex PCR. The sample consists of around 340,000 clones, approximately 86% of them appearing once. The starting material was peripheral blood, obtained in a trial of Ad26.COV2.S vaccine versus placebo. The receptor source for this set is a person aged 18-60 years who received the Ad26.COV2.S COVID-19 vaccine or a placebo. The CDR3 runs from the conserved cysteine through the conserved F or W. Fields, in order: J gene, V gene, clone size, D gene, CDR3 DNA, CDR3 protein. D genes are given only for firm matches. Size is stated for part of the rows, as once, few or many counts, or as a class when the clone is expanded.

TRBJ1-1	TRBV7-2	few	-	TGTGCCAGCAGTCACCCGAACACTGAAGCTTTCTTT	CASSHPNTEAFF
TRBJ1-2	TRBV7-7	-	TRBD1	TGTGCTAGCAGCCGGGGAACAGGGGGATCGGTCGGCTACACCTTC	CASSRGTGGSVGYTF
TRBJ1-5	TRBV6-2/TRBV6-3	-	-	TGTGCCAGCAGTTACCCAGACATTGAGAGCAATCAGCCCCAGCATTTT	CASSYPDIESNQPQHF
TRBJ2-3	TRBV6-1	-	-	TGTGCCAGCAGTGATGGGGGGGGGCTGGGCACAGATACGCAGTATTTT	CASSDGGGLGTDTQYF
TRBJ1-1	TRBV19	-	-	TGTGCCAGTAGGCGGGGGTCCCTGAACACTGAAGCTTTCTTT	CASRRGSLNTEAFF
TRBJ2-2	TRBV19	-	-	TGTGCCAGCTCCGAAGGGGGTTACACCGGGGAGCTGTTTTTT	CASSEGGYTGELFF
TRBJ1-1	TRBV6-5	-	TRBD1	TGTGCCAGTAAACAGGGGCCCAACACTGAAGCTTTCTTT	CASKQGPNTEAFF
TRBJ2-7	TRBV27	-	-	TGTGCCAGCAGTTTACGGCGGGGCCCTTCCTACGAGCAGTACTTC	CASSLRRGPSYEQYF
TRBJ2-5	TRBV3-1/TRBV3-2	-	-	TGTGCCAGCAGCCCGCTGCCGGGGCGCGAGGAGACCCAGTACTTC	CASSPLPGREETQYF
TRBJ2-5	TRBV14	-	-	TGTGCCAGCAGCCCCAGACAGGGAGGAGAGACCCAGTACTTC	CASSPRQGGETQYF
TRBJ1-1	TRBV4-2	few	TRBD1	TGTGCCAGCAGCCAAGCTGGGACAGAGAACACTGAAGCTTTCTTT	CASSQAGTENTEAFF
TRBJ2-7	TRBV7-2	-	TRBD2	TGTGCCAGCAGCTTAGCCGGGACTAGTTTGGCCTACGAGCAGTACTTC	CASSLAGTSLAYEQYF
TRBJ2-3	TRBV19	-	-	TGTGCCAGTAGTATAGTCGGACTTATCACAGATACGCAGTATTTT	CASSIVGLITDTQYF
TRBJ1-1	TRBV6-5	-	-	TGTGCCAGCAGAGGTGACTTACGAGACAAAGGGAACTTT	CASRGDLRDKGNF
TRBJ1-4	TRBV28	-	TRBD1	TGTGCCAGCAGCACCCCGGGACAGGGAAGCGAAAAACTGTTTTTT	CASSTPGQGSEKLFF
TRBJ1-4	TRBV28	-	-	TGTGCCAGCAGTTCCCTCCAAGGGGCAGGCAATGAAAAACTGTTTTTT	CASSSLQGAGNEKLFF
TRBJ1-2	TRBV3-1/TRBV3-2	-	TRBD1	TGTGCCAGCAGCCTACAGGGGGCGGGCGGCTACACCTTC	CASSLQGAGGYTF
TRBJ2-3	TRBV2	-	TRBD2	TGTGCCAGCAGTGTCAGCGGGGTCCGAGATACGCAGTATTTT	CASSVSGVRDTQYF
TRBJ1-5	TRBV7-2	-	-	TGTGCCAGCAGCTTAGCCTCGGGCAGATATTCCGAGGGAGGCAATCAGCCCCAGCATTTT	CASSLASGRYSEGGNQPQHF
TRBJ2-5	TRBV5-1	-	-	TGCGCCAGCAGAGACGGCCTCCAAGAGACCCAGTACTTC	CASRDGLQETQYF
TRBJ2-7	TRBV4-3	-	TRBD1	TGCGCCAGCAGCCACGTACAGGGGTCCTCCTACGAGCAGTACTTC	CASSHVQGSSYEQYF
TRBJ1-5	TRBV6-2/TRBV6-3	-	-	TGTGCCAGCAGTTACGCCGGGAGTTACAATCAGCCCCAGCATTTT	CASSYAGSYNQPQHF
TRBJ2-1	TRBV7-2	-	TRBD2	TGTGCCAGCAGCCGGGGGAGGGGTGAGCAGTTCTTC	CASSRGRGEQFF
TRBJ1-6	TRBV12-2	once	-	TGTGCAAGTCGCTCGGAGGGTGATTCACCCCTCCACTTT	CASRSEGDSPLHF